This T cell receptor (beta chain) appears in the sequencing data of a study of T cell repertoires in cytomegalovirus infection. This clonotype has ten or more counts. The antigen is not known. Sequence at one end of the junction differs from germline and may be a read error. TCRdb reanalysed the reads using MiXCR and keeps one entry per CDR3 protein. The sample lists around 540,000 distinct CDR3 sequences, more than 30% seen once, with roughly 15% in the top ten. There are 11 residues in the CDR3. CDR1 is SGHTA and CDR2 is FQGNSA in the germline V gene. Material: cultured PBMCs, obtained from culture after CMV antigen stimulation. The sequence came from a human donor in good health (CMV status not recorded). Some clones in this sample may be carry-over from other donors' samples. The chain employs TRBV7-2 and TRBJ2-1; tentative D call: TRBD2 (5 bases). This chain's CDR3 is CASSLADEQFF. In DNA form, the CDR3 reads TGTGCCAGCAGCCTAGCCGATGAGCAGTTCTTC.